The 16 T cell receptor beta chains given below trace back to one sample, sequenced in a study of T cells in women clearing cervical HPV infection. Assay: immunoSEQ multiplex PCR; the TCRdb copy retains only in-frame clones and omits some. The sample data list approximately 44,000 clones. The sequencing input was blood buffy coat. The receptors come from a woman between 18 and 69 years old with a cervical HPV16 infection that either progressed to CIN3+ or cleared (not recorded which).

Of note for this clone: The read falls 3 residues short of the CDR3 end, and the missing part is taken from the germline J gene. This chain connects TRBV14 to TRBJ1-2, with TRBD1 as a possible D gene (6 bases). The CDR3 contains 13 residues. Germline V gene sequence: CDR1 SGHDN, CDR2 FVKESK. The V and J ends lost 4 bases and 7 bases respectively, with 13 bases between them. The DNA read from the CDR3 is TGTGCCAGCAGCCCGGGGGGGCTCGGTGGC. It encodes CASSPGGLGG. The CDR3, in full, reads CASSPGGLGGYTF.

A word on this clone: The read ends 3 residues shy of where the CDR3 ends; the end is completed using the germline J gene. The chain has TRBV7-8 and TRBJ2-2; no clear D gene. V was cut by 4 bases and J by 0 bases, with 15 bases left in between. The CDR3 loop spans 17 amino acids. The germline CDR1 and CDR2 sequences are SGHVS and FQNEAQ. This CDR3 reads CASSSALRFANTGELFF. The DNA read from the CDR3 is TGTGCCAGCAGCTCCGCGCTACGGTTCGCGAACACCGGGGAG.

As to this clone: The read comes to an end 3 residues before the CDR3 does, leaving the germline J gene to fill in the end. The gene calls are TRBV19 and TRBJ1-4, with 8 bases that match TRBD1. CDR1 is LNHDA, CDR2 SQIVND, per germline (reference sequence). V gave up 7 bases and J gave up 5 bases; unmatched junction bases: 9. The CDR3 has 15 amino acids. CDR3 residues: CASKPQGAVNEKLFF. CDR3 bases read: TGTGCCAGTAAACCCCAGGGGGCAGTAAATGAAAAA.

On this clone itself: The read terminates 3 residues before the CDR3 end, so the remaining end is supplied by the germline J gene. The chain links TRBV28 to TRBJ2-7; D perhaps matches TRBD2 (6 bases). Germline CDR1 and CDR2: MDHEN and SYDVKM. Between the trimmed V and J ends, which lost 0 bases and 0 bases, there was a span of 15 bases. This CDR3 spans 17 amino acids. The CDR3 bases that were read are TGTGCCAGCAGTTTATGGGGATTAGCGGAAAGCTCCTACGAG. Translating it yields CASSLWGLAESSYE. The whole CDR3 region reads CASSLWGLAESSYEQYF.

Points on this clone: The read ends 3 residues early relative to the CDR3; the germline J gene fills the gap. This chain connects TRBV5-1 to TRBJ1-6; no clear D. The CDR3 has 15 amino acids. V dropped 0 bases and J dropped 0 bases, with 4 bases sitting between them. The V gene's germline CDR1 is SGHRS and CDR2 YFSETQ. The CDR3 loop reads CASSLGSSYNSPLHF. CDR3 DNA, as far as it was read: TGCGCCAGCAGCTTGGGCAGCTCCTATAATTCACCC.

Points on this clone: With the read ending 3 residues before the CDR3 end, the germline J gene is used to fill in that end. J is TRBJ2-5 and V is TRBV6-1, with D possibly being TRBD1 (5 bases). The CDR3 has 17 amino acids. Germline CDR1 and CDR2: MNHNS and SASEGT. With 1 base removed from V and 7 bases from J, the gap between germline ends came to 22 bases. The sequenced part of the CDR3 DNA is TGTGCCAGCAGTGAAGGGGTTGGACACCGGAGCCGGTGGACC. It translates to CASSEGVGHRSRWT. The CDR3 as a whole reads CASSEGVGHRSRWTQYF.

Of note for this clone: The read finishes 3 residues shy of the CDR3 end, and the germline J gene is used to complete it. This chain links TRBV10-2 with TRBJ2-5, with D perhaps TRBD1 (6 bases). The CDR3 totals 15 residues. V lost 4 bases to trimming and J lost 3 bases, with 15 bases between them. Per the germline V gene, CDR1 is WSHSY and CDR2 is SAAADI. Here the CDR3 reads CASSGRGQLKETQYF. The covered CDR3 bases are TGCGCCAGCAGTGGCAGGGGCCAGTTAAAAGAGACC.

Points on this clone: The DNA ends 3 residues before the CDR3 does, and the rest of the CDR3 is filled in from the germline J gene. The chain has TRBV4-1 and TRBJ2-3, with D perhaps matching TRBD2 (5 bases). V was shortened by 3 bases and J by 1 base, with 8 bases between the two germline ends. CDR1 is MGHRA, CDR2 YSYEKL, per germline. The length of the CDR3 is 14 residues. The CDR3 here is CASSQLSGTDTQYF. The covered CDR3 bases are TGCGCCAGCAGCCAGCTTAGCGGCACAGATACG.

For this clone: With the read ending 3 residues before the CDR3 end, the germline J gene is used to fill in that end. The chain links TRBV30 to TRBJ2-2; 7 bases match TRBD1. The V gene's germline CDR1 is GTSNPN and CDR2 SVGIG (reference sequence). This CDR3 contains 16 residues. Trimming took 0 bases from V and 3 from J; bases not matched to a gene: 7. CDR3 residues: CAWSVGDSTYTGELFF. The sequenced CDR3 bases are TGTGCCTGGAGTGTTGGGGACAGTACTTACACCGGGGAG.

The DNA read from the CDR3 is TGTGCCAGCATCGGACTAGACTACAATGAG. It translates to CASIGLDYNE. In full, the CDR3 reads CASIGLDYNEQFF. The chain joins TRBV6-2 or TRBV6-3 to TRBJ2-1, with 7 bases aligning to TRBD2. The missing CDR3 end, 3 residues past where the read stops, is filled in from the germline J gene. The trim removed 7 bases at V and 3 bases at J, leaving 3 bases unmatched. Per germline, CDR1 MNHEY and CDR2 SVGEGT. This CDR3 spans 13 amino acids.

A remark on this clone: The read falls 3 residues short of the CDR3 end, and the missing part is taken from the germline J gene. This rearrangement joins TRBV15 to TRBJ2-5, with TRBD2 matching 14 bases. J gave up 2 bases and V 7 bases, and 6 bases lay outside the gene matches. Germline V gene data show CDR1 as LNHNV and CDR2 as YYDKDF (reference sequence). The CDR3 is 16 residues long. The CDR3 loop reads CATNEGTSGGQETQYF. The part of the CDR3 DNA that was read is TGTGCCACCAACGAAGGGACTAGCGGGGGACAAGAGACC.

About this clone: Read data end 3 residues before the CDR3 end; the end is taken from the germline J gene. V is TRBV7-9 and J is TRBJ1-1; D perhaps matches TRBD1 (6 bases). Germline CDR1 and CDR2: SEHNR and FQNEAQ (reference sequence). V was pared by 4 bases and J by 3 bases, with 15 bases between. The CDR3 extends over 15 amino acids. CDR3 DNA, as far as it was read: TGTGCCAGCAGCTACTGGAGGCAGGGGCACACTGAA. This encodes CASSYWRQGHTE. The full CDR3 sequence reads CASSYWRQGHTEAFF. Based on the CDR3 plus reference TRBV7-9 and TRBJ1-1, the full variable domain is DTGVSQNPRHKITKRGQNVTFRCDPISEHNRLYWYRQTLGQGPEFLTYFQNEAQLEKSRLLSDRFSAERPKGSFSTLEIQRTEQGDSAMYLCASSYWRQGHTEAFFGQGTRLTVV.

Of note for this clone: The sequenced fragment ends 3 residues before the CDR3 boundary, so the rest is inferred from the germline J gene. This CDR3 is also generated by other DNA sequences in the sample. The chain has TRBV28 and TRBJ1-5; TRBD1 matches at 7 bases. Trimming removed 5 bases from V and 6 bases from J; junction bases left unmatched: 4. There are 13 residues in the CDR3. Per germline, CDR1 MDHEN and CDR2 SYDVKM. The sequenced CDR3 bases are TGTGCCAGCAGTCCTGACAGGGTTCAGCCC. Its translation: CASSPDRVQP. The whole CDR3 protein reads CASSPDRVQPQHF.

As concerns this clone: The read terminates 3 residues before the CDR3 end, so the remaining end is supplied by the germline J gene. This chain links TRBV2 with TRBJ1-1; 7 bases match TRBD1. Germline V gene data show CDR1 as SNHLY and CDR2 as FYNNEI. CDR3 length: 13 amino acids. The covered CDR3 bases are TGTGCCAGCAGGAAAACAGGGGCGGGGGAA. Residues: CASRKTGAGE. The complete CDR3 sequence is CASRKTGAGEAFF.

A note on this clone: The CDR3 end lies 3 residues beyond the end of the read and is filled in from the germline J gene. The chain uses TRBV2 and TRBJ1-2; D is possibly TRBD1 (5 bases). Germline CDR1 is SNHLY and CDR2 is FYNNEI. The CDR3 has 17 residues. V was clipped by 6 bases and J by 4 bases, with 24 bases between them. The CDR3 loop is CASSTDGPGGVSYGYTF. The covered CDR3 bases are TGTGCCAGCAGCACGGACGGGCCTGGAGGGGTTAGCTATGGC.

Of note for this clone: The observed sequence ends 3 residues before the CDR3 terminus, with the missing tail filled in from the germline J gene. The chain employs TRBV29-1 and TRBJ1-1, with a tentative D call TRBD1 (6 bases). V was clipped by 0 bases and J by 4 bases, with 9 bases between them. Germline CDR1 SQVTM, CDR2 ANQGSEA. CDR3 length: 13 residues. CDR3 DNA (partial): TGCAGCGTTGAAGACGGGGGGCGCACTGAA. Protein product: CSVEDGGRTE. The complete CDR3 protein is CSVEDGGRTEAFF.